These T cell receptor beta chains were read from a single sample in a study of cytomegalovirus exposure and HLA in healthy donors. Sequencing used immunoSEQ multiplex PCR; TCRdb keeps in-frame clones, though not all of them. The data show some 200,000 clones, with roughly 80% seen just once and roughly 6% held by the top ten. Source material: PBMCs. Receptors were obtained from a woman aged 45-65 years in good health and CMV-seropositive. Each CDR3 is given with its conserved first and last residue. A D gene is named only where the DNA matches it firmly. Rows give clone size only sometimes, using once, few, many, or a class for an expanded clone.

v_call	j_call	d_call	clone_size	cdr3_nt	cdr3_aa
TRBV7-8	TRBJ1-1	TRBD1	-	TGTGCCAGCAGCGAAAGGACAGGGGGGATGAACACTGAAGCTTTCTTT	CASSERTGGMNTEAFF
TRBV27	TRBJ2-3	-	-	TGTGCCAGCAGTTCCGGGGGACGCACAGATACGCAGTATTTT	CASSSGGRTDTQYF
TRBV18	TRBJ1-2	TRBD1	-	TGTGCCAGCTCACCCAGCGGGACAGGGTCTAACTATGGCTACACCTTC	CASSPSGTGSNYGYTF
TRBV10-3	TRBJ1-2	-	-	TGTGCCATCAGTGAGCCAGGGTCGGGCGGCTACACCTTC	CAISEPGSGGYTF
TRBV19	TRBJ1-2	TRBD1	-	TGTGCCAGTGGGGACAGGTACATAAGCTACACCTTC	CASGDRYISYTF
TRBV28	TRBJ2-7	-	-	TGTGCCAGCTCCGCGGATTCCTACGAGCAGTACTTC	CASSADSYEQYF
TRBV15	TRBJ2-7	-	-	TGTGCCACCAGGGACAGCGGCTACGAGCAGTACTTC	CATRDSGYEQYF
TRBV29-1	TRBJ2-1	TRBD2	-	TGCAGCGTTGGGGGGACTAGCGCCAGCGGGTACAATGAGCAGTTCTTC	CSVGGTSASGYNEQFF
TRBV15	TRBJ1-1	-	-	TGTGCCACCAGCAGGGGGTGGGGCCAGGGAGAAGCTTTCTTT	CATSRGWGQGEAFF
TRBV7-9	TRBJ1-5	-	-	TGTGCCAGCAGCTTAGGTGGGGCCAATCAGCCCCAGCATTTT	CASSLGGANQPQHF
TRBV7-9	TRBJ2-3	TRBD2	-	TGTGCCAGCAGCCTCAGACTAGCCGGCACAGATACGCAGTATTTT	CASSLRLAGTDTQYF
TRBV7-9	TRBJ1-2	-	-	TGTGCCAGCAGATTGGGGGAGGATGGCTACACCTTC	CASRLGEDGYTF
TRBV2	TRBJ1-4	TRBD1	few	TGTGCCAGCAGGGGACAGGCAACTAATGAAAAACTGTTTTTT	CASRGQATNEKLFF
TRBV6-1	TRBJ1-5	TRBD1	few	TGTGCCAGCAGGAACTACAGGGGAGGCAATCAGCCCCAGCATTTT	CASRNYRGGNQPQHF
TRBV21-1	TRBJ2-2	-	-	TGTGCCAGCAGCAGGGGGACAGGGGTCGCCGGGGAGCTGTTTTTT	CASSRGTGVAGELFF
TRBV11-2	TRBJ2-7	-	-	TGTGCCAGCAGCTTGATGAGCTCCTACGAGCAGTACTTC	CASSLMSSYEQYF
TRBV10-3	TRBJ2-5	TRBD2	-	TGTGCCATCAGTGAGTCGTCGGGGGGGCGGGAGACCCAGTACTTC	CAISESSGGRETQYF
TRBV18	TRBJ2-3	-	-	TGTGCCAGCTCACCCGGGACTCCTACAGATACGCAGTATTTT	CASSPGTPTDTQYF
TRBV27	TRBJ1-1	TRBD1	-	TGTGCCAGCAGTTTTGCAGGGGGCTACACTGAAGCTTTCTTT	CASSFAGGYTEAFF
TRBV11-3	TRBJ2-2	TRBD1	-	TGTGCCAGCAGCCCCCGACAGGGGGTAAAGACCGGGGAGCTGTTTTTT	CASSPRQGVKTGELFF
TRBV2	TRBJ2-1	TRBD2	-	TGTGCCAGCAGTAGACTAGCGGGAGGGGGTGAGCAGTTCTTC	CASSRLAGGGEQFF
TRBV6-6	TRBJ1-2	-	-	TGTGCCAGCAGTACGGGAAGCGAGAACACCTTC	CASSTGSENTF
TRBV28	TRBJ1-4	-	-	TGTGCCAGCAGCCCGCCGGGGAATGAAAAACTGTTTTTT	CASSPPGNEKLFF
TRBV28	TRBJ2-4	-	once	TGTGCCAGCAGTATAGGGACACCCGCCGACATTCAGTACTTC	CASSIGTPADIQYF
TRBV5-1	TRBJ2-1	TRBD2	-	TGCGCCAGCAGCTTGACTAGCGGGAGCTCCTACAATGAGCAGTTCTTC	CASSLTSGSSYNEQFF
TRBV19	TRBJ1-6	TRBD1	-	TGTGCCAGTAGTGGATGGACAGGGGATTCACCCCTCCACTTT	CASSGWTGDSPLHF
TRBV5-4	TRBJ2-7	TRBD1	-	TGTGCCAGCAGCTCACGAGGACAGGGGCGTTACGAGCAGTACTTC	CASSSRGQGRYEQYF